These T cell receptor beta chains were read from a single sample in a study of T cells of healthy individuals. TCRdb analysed the 5' RACE reads with MiXCR anew, one entry per CDR3 protein. The sample records some 100,000 distinct CDR3 sequences, around 17% being singletons. The receptors shown here come from a human donor in good health. Both conserved end residues are part of each CDR3. Each record gives: clone size, V gene, D gene, J gene, CDR3 DNA, CDR3 protein. The D gene is left open where the match is weak. Some rows mark clone size as missing; the rest say once, few, many or name a class of expanded clone.

many	TRBV24-1	.	TRBJ2-5	TGTGCCACCAGTGCGGTAAACCAAGAGACCCAGTACTTC	CATSAVNQETQYF
few	TRBV20-1	.	TRBJ2-7	TGCAGTGCTAGAGGGGGATGGAGGGGTGGCGAGCAGTACTTC	CSARGGWRGGEQYF
.	TRBV5-1	TRBD1	TRBJ1-6	TGCGCCAGCAGCTTGGGGACAGGGGATTCACCCCTCCACTTT	CASSLGTGDSPLHF
.	TRBV11-2	.	TRBJ2-1	TGTGCCAGCAGCCGCCCACCGGCAGGGGTCAATGAGCAGTTCTTC	CASSRPPAGVNEQFF
.	TRBV7-2	TRBD1	TRBJ2-2	TGTGCCAGCTGGGACAGGACGAACACCGGGGAGCTGTTTTTT	CASWDRTNTGELFF
many	TRBV21-1	.	TRBJ2-1	TGTGCCAGCAGCAGGGGACTGCCTAGGGGAACTGAGCAGTTCTTC	CASSRGLPRGTEQFF
.	TRBV6-2/TRBV6-3	.	TRBJ1-5	TGTGCCAGCAGTTACTCAGGGGCGGCACGCCAGCATTTT	CASSYSGAARQHF
.	TRBV20-1	.	TRBJ2-7	TGCAGTGCTAGAGTCTCCGTAGCGGACTACTACGAGCAGTACTTC	CSARVSVADYYEQYF
.	TRBV11-2	.	TRBJ1-1	TGTGCCAGCAGCTTAATCAGGGGTAGGCAGGTCACTGAAGCTTTCTTT	CASSLIRGRQVTEAFF
many	TRBV6-5	.	TRBJ1-3	TGTGCCAGCAGTTACTCGAGGTACAGCAGCTCTGGAAACACCATATATTTT	CASSYSRYSSSGNTIYF
.	TRBV5-6	.	TRBJ1-1	TGTGCCAGCAGCTGGAGTACTGAAGCTTTCTTT	CASSWSTEAFF
.	TRBV12-3/TRBV12-4	.	TRBJ1-5	TGTGCCAGCAGCCTCTACAGGGCTGACAATCAGCCCCAGCATTTT	CASSLYRADNQPQHF
many	TRBV20-1	TRBD2	TRBJ2-5	TGCAGTGCTAGAGGCCAGCGGGGGGTAGAGACCCAGTACTTC	CSARGQRGVETQYF
.	TRBV6-2/TRBV6-3	.	TRBJ2-5	TGTGCCAGCAGATCGGGACTTGAAGAGACCCAGTACTTC	CASRSGLEETQYF
.	TRBV10-3	.	TRBJ2-3	TGTGCCATCAGGGCCTCCACAGATACGCAGTATTTT	CAIRASTDTQYF
.	TRBV12-3/TRBV12-4	TRBD1	TRBJ1-5	TGTGCCAGCACCCCGATTCGACAGGGAGAAAATCAGCCCCAGCATTTT	CASTPIRQGENQPQHF
.	TRBV27	.	TRBJ2-1	TGTGCCAGCGTTGGCGGGACACCCTACAATGAGCAGTTCTTC	CASVGGTPYNEQFF
.	TRBV5-1	.	TRBJ2-2	TGCGCCAGCAGTAATAGCGGCACGAACACCGGGGAGCTGTTTTTT	CASSNSGTNTGELFF
few	TRBV3-1	.	TRBJ2-3	TGTGCCAGCAGCCACGGGGCGCCTCGCACAGATACGCAGTATTTT	CASSHGAPRTDTQYF
.	TRBV4-1	TRBD2	TRBJ2-3	TGCGCCAGCAGCCCTCAGGAGCGGGACTCTAGGGATACGCAGTATTTT	CASSPQERDSRDTQYF
medium-sized	TRBV28	TRBD2	TRBJ2-7	TGTGCCAGCAGACCGACTGGGCGGGGGAGCTCCTACGAGCAGTACTTC	CASRPTGRGSSYEQYF
.	TRBV19	.	TRBJ2-3	TGTGCCAGTAGTATGAGAGAGGTCACAGATACGCAGTATTTT	CASSMREVTDTQYF
few	TRBV28	.	TRBJ1-2	TGTGCCAGCAATCCCGCGAGAACTAACTATGGCTACACCTTC	CASNPARTNYGYTF
.	TRBV4-2	.	TRBJ2-1	TGTGCCAGCAGCCAAGAAGAGGGGGGTACGGACAATGAGCAGTTCTTC	CASSQEEGGTDNEQFF
few	TRBV21-1	.	TRBJ2-7	TGTGCCAGCAACGACCGGCAGGGGCAGTACTTC	CASNDRQGQYF
few	TRBV6-2/TRBV6-3	.	TRBJ1-5	TGTGCCAGCAACCCCCGCGCGAGGGCCCCTAGCAATCAGCCCCAGCATTTT	CASNPRARAPSNQPQHF